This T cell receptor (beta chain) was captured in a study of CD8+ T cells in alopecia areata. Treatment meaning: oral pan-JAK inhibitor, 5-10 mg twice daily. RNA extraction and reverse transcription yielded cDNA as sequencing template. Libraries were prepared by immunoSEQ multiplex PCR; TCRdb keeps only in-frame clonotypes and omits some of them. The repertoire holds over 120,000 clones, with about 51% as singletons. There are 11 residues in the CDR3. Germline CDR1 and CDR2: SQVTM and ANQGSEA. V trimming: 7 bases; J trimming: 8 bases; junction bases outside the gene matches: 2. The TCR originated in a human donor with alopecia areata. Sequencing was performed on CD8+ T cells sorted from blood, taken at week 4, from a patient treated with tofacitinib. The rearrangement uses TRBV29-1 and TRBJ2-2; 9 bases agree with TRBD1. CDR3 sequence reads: CSGGQGGELFF. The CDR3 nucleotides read TGCAGCGGGGGACAGGGTGGGGAGCTGTTTTTT.